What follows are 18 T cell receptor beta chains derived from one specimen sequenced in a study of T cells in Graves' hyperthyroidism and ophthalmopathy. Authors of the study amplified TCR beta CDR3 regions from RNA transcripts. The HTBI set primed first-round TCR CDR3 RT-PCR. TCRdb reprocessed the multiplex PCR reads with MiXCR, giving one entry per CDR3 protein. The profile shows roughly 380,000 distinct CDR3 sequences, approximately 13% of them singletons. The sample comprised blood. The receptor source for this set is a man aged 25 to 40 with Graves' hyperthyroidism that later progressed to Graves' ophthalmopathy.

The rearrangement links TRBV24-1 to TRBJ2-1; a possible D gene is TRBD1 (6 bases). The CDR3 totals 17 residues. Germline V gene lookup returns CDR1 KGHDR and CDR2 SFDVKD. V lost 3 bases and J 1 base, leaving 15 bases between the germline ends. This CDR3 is CATSDVGQRDSYNEQFF. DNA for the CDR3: TGTGCCACCAGTGATGTCGGACAGCGAGATTCCTACAATGAGCAGTTCTTC.

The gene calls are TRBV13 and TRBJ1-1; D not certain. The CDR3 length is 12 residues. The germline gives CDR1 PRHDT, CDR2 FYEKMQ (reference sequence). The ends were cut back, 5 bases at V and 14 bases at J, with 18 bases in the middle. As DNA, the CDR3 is TGTGCCAGCAGCATGTGGCGCCAGTCTTTCTTCTTT. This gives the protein CASSMWRQSFFF.

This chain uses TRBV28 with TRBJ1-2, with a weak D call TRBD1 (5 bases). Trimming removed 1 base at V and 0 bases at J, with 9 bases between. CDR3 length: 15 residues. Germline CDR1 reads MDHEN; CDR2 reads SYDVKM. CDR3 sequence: CASSLYRTTNYGYTF. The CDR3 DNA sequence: TGTGCCAGCAGTTTATACAGGACAACTAACTATGGCTACACCTTC.

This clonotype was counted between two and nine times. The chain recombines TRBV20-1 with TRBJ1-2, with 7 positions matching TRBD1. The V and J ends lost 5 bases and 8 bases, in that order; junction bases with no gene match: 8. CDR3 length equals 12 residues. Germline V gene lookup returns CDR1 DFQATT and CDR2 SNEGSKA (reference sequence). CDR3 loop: CSASYRGGGYTF. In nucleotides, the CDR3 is TGCAGTGCTTCCTACAGGGGCGGGGGCTACACCTTC.

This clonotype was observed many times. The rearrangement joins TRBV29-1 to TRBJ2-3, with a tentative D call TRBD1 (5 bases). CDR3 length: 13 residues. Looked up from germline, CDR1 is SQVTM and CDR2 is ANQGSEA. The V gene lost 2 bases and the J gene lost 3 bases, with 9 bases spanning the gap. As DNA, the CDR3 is TGCAGCGTTGAAACCCAGGGTACAGATACGCAGTATTTT. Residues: CSVETQGTDTQYF.

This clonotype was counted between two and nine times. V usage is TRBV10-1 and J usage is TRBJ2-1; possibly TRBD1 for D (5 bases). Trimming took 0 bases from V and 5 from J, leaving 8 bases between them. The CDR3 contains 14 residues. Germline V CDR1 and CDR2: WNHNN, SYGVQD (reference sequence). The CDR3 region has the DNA TGCGCCAGCAGTGAGTCATTAGGGGACAATGAGCAGTTCTTC. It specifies CASSESLGDNEQFF.

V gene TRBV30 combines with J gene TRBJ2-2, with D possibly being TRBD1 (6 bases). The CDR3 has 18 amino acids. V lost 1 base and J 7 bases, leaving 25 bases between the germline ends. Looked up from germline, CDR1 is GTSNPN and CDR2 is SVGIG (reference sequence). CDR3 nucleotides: TGTGCCTGGAGTGGATGGGAGAGGGGGAAAAGGGATTACGGGGAGCTGTTTTTT. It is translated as CAWSGWERGKRDYGELFF.

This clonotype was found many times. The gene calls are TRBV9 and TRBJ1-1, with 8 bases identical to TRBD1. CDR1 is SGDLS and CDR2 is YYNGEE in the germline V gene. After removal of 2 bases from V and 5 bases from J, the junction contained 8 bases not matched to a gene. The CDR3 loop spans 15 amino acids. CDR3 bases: TGTGCCAGCAGCGTTACAGGGGGAATGATTACTGAAGCTTTCTTT. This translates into CASSVTGGMITEAFF.

The CDR3 loop is CASRKGRDSNQPQHF. In nucleotides, the CDR3 is TGTGCCAGCAGGAAAGGCCGGGACAGCAATCAGCCCCAGCATTTT. The chain recombines TRBV6-1 with TRBJ1-5; possibly TRBD1 for D (5 bases). V lost 6 bases and J lost 1, with 13 bases in between. This CDR3 spans 15 amino acids. Germline V gene sequence: CDR1 MNHNS, CDR2 SASEGT.

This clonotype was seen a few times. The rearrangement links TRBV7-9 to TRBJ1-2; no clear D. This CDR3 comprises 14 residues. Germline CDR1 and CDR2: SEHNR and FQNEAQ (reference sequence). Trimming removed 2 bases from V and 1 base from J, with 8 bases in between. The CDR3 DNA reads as TGTGCCAGCAGCTTATTAAACCTTAACTATGGCTACACCTTC. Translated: CASSLLNLNYGYTF.

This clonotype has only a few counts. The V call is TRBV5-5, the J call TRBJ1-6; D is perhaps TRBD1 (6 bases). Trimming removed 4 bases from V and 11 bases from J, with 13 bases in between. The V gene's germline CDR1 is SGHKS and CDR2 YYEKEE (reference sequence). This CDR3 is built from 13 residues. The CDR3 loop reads CASSPDRIPPLHF. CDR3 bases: TGTGCCAGCAGCCCCGACAGGATCCCACCCCTCCACTTT. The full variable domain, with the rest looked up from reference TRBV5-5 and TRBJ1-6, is DAGVTQSPTHLIKTRGQQVTLRCSPISGHKSVSWYQQVLGQGPQFIFQYYEKEERGRGNFPDRFSARQFPNYSSELNVNALLLGDSALYLCASSPDRIPPLHFGNGTRLTVT.

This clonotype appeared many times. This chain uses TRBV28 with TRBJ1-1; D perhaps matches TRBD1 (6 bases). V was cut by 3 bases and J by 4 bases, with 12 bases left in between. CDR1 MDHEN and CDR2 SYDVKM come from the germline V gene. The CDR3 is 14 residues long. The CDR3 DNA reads TGTGCCAGCAGTTTCCGGGACAAGGGCACTGAAGCTTTCTTT. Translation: CASSFRDKGTEAFF.

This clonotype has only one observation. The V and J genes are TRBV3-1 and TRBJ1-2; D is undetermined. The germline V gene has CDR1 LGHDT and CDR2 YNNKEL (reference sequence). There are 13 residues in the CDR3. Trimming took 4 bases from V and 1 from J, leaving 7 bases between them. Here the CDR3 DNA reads TGTGCCAGCAGCCGGGGAAGTAACTATGGCTACACCTTC. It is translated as CASSRGSNYGYTF.

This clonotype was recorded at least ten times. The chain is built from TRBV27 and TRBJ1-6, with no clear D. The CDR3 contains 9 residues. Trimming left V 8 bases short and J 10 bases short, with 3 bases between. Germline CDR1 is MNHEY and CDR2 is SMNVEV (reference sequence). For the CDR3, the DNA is TGTGCCAGCGGGTCACCCCTCCACTTT. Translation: CASGSPLHF.

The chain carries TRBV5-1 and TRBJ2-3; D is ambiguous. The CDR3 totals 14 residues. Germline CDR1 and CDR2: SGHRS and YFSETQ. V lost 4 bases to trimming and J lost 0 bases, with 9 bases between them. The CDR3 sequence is CASSSWGSTDTQYF. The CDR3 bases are TGCGCCAGCAGCAGTTGGGGTAGCACAGATACGCAGTATTTT.

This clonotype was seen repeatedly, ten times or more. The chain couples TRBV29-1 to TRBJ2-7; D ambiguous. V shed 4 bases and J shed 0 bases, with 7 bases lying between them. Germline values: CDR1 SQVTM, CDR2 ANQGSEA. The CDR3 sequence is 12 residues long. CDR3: CSVVGNSYEQYF. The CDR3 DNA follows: TGCAGCGTTGTGGGCAACTCCTACGAGCAGTACTTC.

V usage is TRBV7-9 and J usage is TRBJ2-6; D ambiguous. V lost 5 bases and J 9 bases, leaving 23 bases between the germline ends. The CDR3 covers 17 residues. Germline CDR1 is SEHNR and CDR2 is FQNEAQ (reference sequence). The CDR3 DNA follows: TGTGCCAGCAGCCCCCCCCCGCAGCCTCGAAGGGTCAACGTCCTGACTTTC. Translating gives CASSPPPQPRRVNVLTF. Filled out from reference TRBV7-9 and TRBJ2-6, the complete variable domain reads DTGVSQNPRHKITKRGQNVTFRCDPISEHNRLYWYRQTLGQGPEFLTYFQNEAQLEKSRLLSDRFSAERPKGSFSTLEIQRTEQGDSAMYLCASSPPPQPRRVNVLTFGAGSRLTVL.

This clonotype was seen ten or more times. In DNA form, the CDR3 reads TGTGCCAGCAGCTCACCGGACAGGGCGAACACTGAAGCTTTCTTT. It codes for CASSSPDRANTEAFF. The chain combines TRBV7-9 with TRBJ1-1, with 8 bases aligning to TRBD1. The V and J ends lost 4 bases and 1 base, in that order; junction bases with no gene match: 5. CDR1 and CDR2 (germline): SEHNR, FQNEAQ (reference sequence). The CDR3 has 15 residues. Complete variable domain (other parts from reference TRBV7-9 and TRBJ1-1): DTGVSQNPRHKITKRGQNVTFRCDPISEHNRLYWYRQTLGQGPEFLTYFQNEAQLEKSRLLSDRFSAERPKGSFSTLEIQRTEQGDSAMYLCASSSPDRANTEAFFGQGTRLTVV.